This TCR beta chain was obtained from a study of CD8 T cells in Susac syndrome. Deletions cut 5 bases from V and 2 bases from J, with 9 bases between. CDR1 is SGDLS, CDR2 YYNGEE, per germline. This CDR3 spans 13 amino acids. CD8+ and CD4+ T cells circulating in blood were sequenced for TCR beta. TEMRA cells were FACS-enriched, while CD8+ and CD4+ T cells were negatively isolated. RNA, at roughly 0.45 to 1 ug, was reverse transcribed with random hexamers. The CDR3 of TCR beta was amplified by immunoSEQ multiplex PCR across 54 Vbeta and 13 Jbeta. From the immunoSEQ multiplex PCR reads, TCRdb called clonotypes with MiXCR, one entry per CDR3 protein. This table holds tens of thousands of distinct CDR3 sequences, 90% to 95% found once.

The sequence came from a human donor in good health. Material: CD8+ T cells from PBMCs. The chain is built from TRBV9 and TRBJ2-3, with a tentative D call TRBD2 (5 bases). CDR3 residues: CASRSGFTDTQYF. The CDR3 DNA reads TGTGCCAGCAGAAGCGGCTTCACAGATACGCAGTATTTT.